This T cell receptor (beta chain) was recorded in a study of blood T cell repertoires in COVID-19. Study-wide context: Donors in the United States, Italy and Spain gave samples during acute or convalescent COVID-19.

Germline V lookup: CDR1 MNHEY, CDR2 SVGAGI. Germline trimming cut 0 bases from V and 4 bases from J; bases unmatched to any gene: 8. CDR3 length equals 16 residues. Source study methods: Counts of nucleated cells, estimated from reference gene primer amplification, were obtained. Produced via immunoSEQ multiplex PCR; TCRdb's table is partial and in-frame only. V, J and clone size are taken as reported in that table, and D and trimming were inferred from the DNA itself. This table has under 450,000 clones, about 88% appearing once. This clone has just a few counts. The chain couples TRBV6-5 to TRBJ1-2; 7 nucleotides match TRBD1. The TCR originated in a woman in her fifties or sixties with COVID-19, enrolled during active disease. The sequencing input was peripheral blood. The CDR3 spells CASSYSGQAGSYGYTF. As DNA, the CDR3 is TGTGCCAGCAGTTACTCTGGACAGGCGGGGAGCTATGGCTACACCTTC.